A single sample is the source of the 17 T cell receptor beta chains below, sequenced in a study of T cell responses to AZD1222 COVID-19 vaccine. Method: immunoSEQ multiplex PCR; TCRdb's copy keeps in-frame clones and lacks some. The sample includes 120,000 to 150,000 clones, around 91% of them seen just once. Material: peripheral blood, obtained on day 0 of AZD1222 vaccination. Receptor source: an adult in good health.

This clone was seen a single time. The J gene is TRBJ1-2, the V gene TRBV19; no firm D call. Germline-derived CDR1 and CDR2 are LNHDA and SQIVND (reference sequence). With 5 bases removed from V and 3 bases from J, the gap between germline ends came to 10 bases. The CDR3 is made up of 13 amino acids. The CDR3 nucleotides read TGTGCCAGTAGTGATCTTCCCCACTATGGCTACACCTTC. As protein: CASSDLPHYGYTF. Together with reference TRBV19 and TRBJ1-2, the CDR3 gives the full variable domain: DGGITQSPKYLFRKEGQNVTLSCEQNLNHDAMYWYRQDPGQGLRLIYYSQIVNDFQKGDIAEGYSVSREKKESFPLTVTSAQKNPTAFYLCASSDLPHYGYTFGSGTRLTVV.

The chain recombines TRBV6-1 with TRBJ1-3; the D gene is possibly TRBD1 (5 bases). CDR3 length equals 19 residues. The V end was cut by 0 bases, the J end by 0 bases, with 18 bases between. Looked up from germline, CDR1 is MNHNS and CDR2 is SASEGT. The CDR3 loop reads CASSEAIGGTLTSGNTIYF. CDR3 nucleotide sequence: TGTGCCAGCAGTGAAGCGATAGGCGGGACTCTCACCTCTGGAAACACCATATATTTT.

The chain combines TRBV28 with TRBJ2-3, with D maybe TRBD2 (5 bases). Trimming removed 5 bases at V and 1 base at J, with 22 bases between. Germline lookup yields CDR1 MDHEN and CDR2 SYDVKM. CDR3 length: 18 amino acids. The CDR3 loop is CASSPLSLGSGGTDTQYF. The CDR3 DNA follows: TGTGCCAGCAGTCCCTTATCTTTGGGGAGTGGGGGCACAGATACGCAGTATTTT.

The chain couples TRBV6-5 to TRBJ1-3, with 9 bases aligning to TRBD1. V lost 0 bases and J lost 8; bases outside the gene matches: 5. CDR1 MNHEY and CDR2 SVGAGI come from the germline V gene. CDR3 length: 15 residues. The CDR3 reads CASSYSGTGWDTIYF. The CDR3 bases are TGTGCCAGCAGTTACTCAGGGACAGGGTGGGACACCATATATTTT.

This chain connects TRBV19 to TRBJ1-6, with D tentatively TRBD1 (6 bases). The CDR3 consists of 12 residues. V lost 4 bases to trimming and J lost 13 bases, with 11 bases between them. The germline CDR1 and CDR2 sequences are LNHDA and SQIVND (reference sequence). CDR3 DNA: TGTGCCAGTAGTACCGCCGACAGGCCCCTCCACTTT. This translates into CASSTADRPLHF.

Worth noting for this clone: The sample has other DNA sequences that encode this CDR3 too. The chain links TRBV9 to TRBJ1-1, with 8 nucleotides matching TRBD1. There are 14 residues in the CDR3. Germline CDR1 is SGDLS and CDR2 is YYNGEE. The V gene end was trimmed by 4 bases and the J gene end by 1 base; junction bases not matched to a gene: 3. CDR3 sequence reads: CASSPGGANTEAFF. CDR3 bases: TGTGCCAGCAGCCCAGGGGGCGCGAACACTGAAGCTTTCTTT.

The chain recombines TRBV19 with TRBJ1-5; no clear D. Per the germline V gene, CDR1 is LNHDA and CDR2 is SQIVND (reference sequence). With 4 bases removed from V and 8 bases from J, the gap between germline ends came to 15 bases. The CDR3 totals 14 residues. The CDR3 sequence: CASSTGSDWEPQHF. For the CDR3, the DNA is TGTGCCAGTAGTACCGGATCGGACTGGGAGCCCCAGCATTTT.

DNA of the CDR3: TGTGCCAGCAGCGGGACGTCAGGGGACCCCTACAATGAGCAGTTCTTC. This codes for CASSGTSGDPYNEQFF. This chain connects TRBV9 to TRBJ2-1, with D tentatively TRBD1 (6 bases). Trimming removed 3 bases from V and 2 bases from J, with 15 bases in between. This CDR3 spans 16 amino acids. Germline CDR1 and CDR2: SGDLS and YYNGEE. Combining the CDR3 with reference TRBV9 and TRBJ2-1 gives the whole variable domain DSGVTQTPKHLITATGQRVTLRCSPRSGDLSVYWYQQSLDQGLQFLIQYYNGEERAKGNILERFSAQQFPDLHSELNLSSLELGDSALYFCASSGTSGDPYNEQFFGPGTRLTVL.

The chain employs TRBV11-3 and TRBJ2-7, with D perhaps assigned TRBD1 or TRBD2 (5 bases each). CDR3 size: 15 residues. Deletions cut 6 bases from V and 3 bases from J, with 18 bases between. The germline V gene encodes CDR1 SGHNT and CDR2 YENEEA. The CDR3 region is CASSPRDGLNYEQYF. Here the CDR3 DNA reads TGTGCCAGCAGTCCTCGGGACGGACTTAACTACGAGCAGTACTTC.

This rearrangement joins TRBV19 to TRBJ2-3; D is ambiguous. Per the germline V gene, CDR1 is LNHDA and CDR2 is SQIVND (reference sequence). This CDR3 is 13 amino acids long. Trimming left V 4 bases short and J 6 bases short, with 11 bases between. The CDR3 loop is CASSTPRYDTQYF. The CDR3 region has the DNA TGTGCCAGTAGTACACCACGCTACGATACGCAGTATTTT.

This chain links TRBV19 with TRBJ1-5, with D unclear. CDR1 LNHDA and CDR2 SQIVND come from the germline V gene (reference sequence). Trimming left V 6 bases short and J 6 bases short, with 15 bases between. The CDR3 contains 14 residues. The CDR3 region has the DNA TGTGCCAGTAGGGGGAGGGCGGCACGTCAGCCCCAGCATTTT. The encoded protein is CASRGRAARQPQHF.

J is TRBJ2-2 and V is TRBV28; TRBD1 or TRBD2 may be the D gene (6 bases each). This CDR3 has 15 amino acids. Trimming removed 6 bases at V and 6 bases at J, with 17 bases between. Germline CDR1 MDHEN, CDR2 SYDVKM. The CDR3 is CASSLGGPGAGELFF. In nucleotides, the CDR3 is TGTGCCAGCAGCCTGGGGGGCCCCGGGGCCGGGGAGCTGTTTTTT.

This chain links TRBV28 with TRBJ1-5; tentatively, D is TRBD1 (6 bases). The CDR3 consists of 14 residues. V lost 5 bases and J 5 bases, leaving 13 bases between the germline ends. Germline values: CDR1 MDHEN, CDR2 SYDVKM. CDR3 DNA: TGTGCCAGCAGTAACAGGGAGTTGCATCAGCCCCAGCATTTT. Translation gives CASSNRELHQPQHF.

There are a few counts of this clone. In DNA, the CDR3 is TGTGCCAGCAGTTTATGGCAGGGGCTAGATGGCTACACCTTC. Translated: CASSLWQGLDGYTF. The V and J genes are TRBV28 and TRBJ1-2, with a tentative D call TRBD1 (6 bases). Germline CDR1 is MDHEN and CDR2 is SYDVKM. The CDR3 is 14 amino acids. V lost 0 bases to trimming and J lost 6 bases, with 11 bases between them.

This chain joins TRBV19 and TRBJ1-5; D may be TRBD1 (5 bases). Per germline, CDR1 LNHDA and CDR2 SQIVND (reference sequence). V was pared by 8 bases and J by 4 bases, with 15 bases between. This CDR3 spans 14 amino acids. The DNA for the CDR3 is TGTGCCAGTTACAGTCCAGGGTCAAATCAGCCCCAGCATTTT. Protein sequence: CASYSPGSNQPQHF.

This clone was counted a few times. CDR3 protein: CASRTERWTEAFF. CDR3 nucleotides: TGTGCCAGCAGAACAGAGAGGTGGACTGAAGCTTTCTTT. The V call is TRBV6-5, the J call TRBJ1-1; D remains unclear. The CDR3 length is 13 residues. Per germline, CDR1 MNHEY and CDR2 SVGAGI. V was cut by 6 bases and J by 5 bases, with 13 bases left in between.

The chain has TRBV5-1 and TRBJ1-1; weak D call: TRBD1 (5 bases). Germline values: CDR1 SGHRS, CDR2 YFSETQ. This CDR3 has 17 residues. V was shortened by 0 bases and J by 1 base, with 16 bases between the two germline ends. The CDR3 sequence is CASSLGPMGTANTEAFF. For the CDR3, the DNA is TGCGCCAGCAGCTTGGGACCGATGGGGACCGCGAACACTGAAGCTTTCTTT.